This TCR beta chain was recorded in a study of T cell responses to AZD1222 COVID-19 vaccine. Whole-study results and caveats: Donors were mostly white British, more females; clonal diversity possibly underestimated.

Produced via immunoSEQ multiplex PCR; TCRdb's table is partial and in-frame only. The sample holds about 130,000 clones; roughly 91% are singletons and the top ten take 7.5% to 9.5%. A remark on this clone: Its antigen is unidentified.

The germline CDR1 and CDR2 sequences are KGHDR and SFDVKD. V was cut by 4 bases and J by 0 bases, with 9 bases left in between. CDR3 size: 15 residues. The chain combines TRBV24-1 with TRBJ1-5, with D unclear. This TCR came from an adult in good health. This specimen consisted of peripheral blood, obtained on day 0 of AZD1222 vaccination. CDR3 sequence reads: CATSESTVSNQPQHF. Here the CDR3 DNA reads TGTGCCACCAGTGAGAGCACAGTTAGCAATCAGCCCCAGCATTTT.